This is a list of T cell receptor beta chains from one sample in a study of cytomegalovirus exposure and HLA in healthy donors. Clones were read by immunoSEQ multiplex PCR, and TCRdb kept only the in-frame ones, dropping some. Found here are about 160,000 clones, around 82% of them singletons; the top ten hold about 10%. Sequenced input: PBMCs. The origin of the receptors is a man aged 45-65 years in good health and CMV-seropositive. Each CDR3 is given with its conserved first and last residue. D genes are given only for firm matches. Some rows have no size entry. The others give once, few or many, or a class for an expanded clone.

J gene: TRBJ2-3; clone size: .; D gene: TRBD2; V gene: TRBV5-4; CDR3 DNA: TGTGCCAGCAGCATAGGACTAGCGGGCGTCACAGATACGCAGTATTTT; CDR3 protein: CASSIGLAGVTDTQYF
J gene: TRBJ2-7; clone size: once; D gene: TRBD2; V gene: TRBV18; CDR3 DNA: TGTGCCAGCTCCCGGCGAGGGGCGGGGGGCATATCCTACGAGCAGTACTTC; CDR3 protein: CASSRRGAGGISYEQYF
J gene: TRBJ1-2; clone size: .; D gene: .; V gene: TRBV28; CDR3 DNA: TGTGCCAGCAGTCTCGGCAGCGGCCGAAACTACTATGGCTACACCTTC; CDR3 protein: CASSLGSGRNYYGYTF
J gene: TRBJ2-7; clone size: .; D gene: .; V gene: TRBV6-5; CDR3 DNA: TGTGCCAGCAGTTACTCGAGGTTGGAGGCCTACGAGCAGTACTTC; CDR3 protein: CASSYSRLEAYEQYF
J gene: TRBJ2-1; clone size: .; D gene: TRBD2; V gene: TRBV28; CDR3 DNA: TGTGCCAGCAGCCCCGGGACTAGCGGGTACAATGAGCAGTTCTTC; CDR3 protein: CASSPGTSGYNEQFF
J gene: TRBJ2-2; clone size: .; D gene: .; V gene: TRBV6-5; CDR3 DNA: TGTGCCAGCAGTTCATGGCAAAACACCGGGGAGCTGTTTTTT; CDR3 protein: CASSSWQNTGELFF
J gene: TRBJ1-2; clone size: few; D gene: TRBD1; V gene: TRBV28; CDR3 DNA: TGTGCCAGCAGTTTAGGGGTGGGACAGACCTATGGCTACACCTTC; CDR3 protein: CASSLGVGQTYGYTF
J gene: TRBJ2-5; clone size: .; D gene: .; V gene: TRBV7-9; CDR3 DNA: TGTGCCAGCAGCCGACCCGGTGGGGCAGAGACCCAGTACTTC; CDR3 protein: CASSRPGGAETQYF
J gene: TRBJ2-3; clone size: few; D gene: TRBD2; V gene: TRBV27; CDR3 DNA: TGTGCCAGCAGCTTAGGACTAGCGGGGGCTAGCACAGATACGCAGTATTTT; CDR3 protein: CASSLGLAGASTDTQYF
J gene: TRBJ1-2; clone size: .; D gene: TRBD1; V gene: TRBV5-6; CDR3 DNA: TGTGCCAGCAGCTCCACGGACAGGGGGCGAAGGTATGGCTACACCTTC; CDR3 protein: CASSSTDRGRRYGYTF